This T cell receptor (beta chain) was sequenced during a study of blood T cell repertoires in COVID-19. Background on the study: T cells, B-cell-depleted T cells, or PBMCs supplied cDNA or gDNA.

Assay used: immunoSEQ multiplex PCR; TCRdb lists only in-frame clones, some missing. The sample shows approximately 93,000 clones, 60% to 80% of them seen only once. The germline V and J ends were trimmed by 6 bases and 6 bases, with 18 bases remaining between them. The germline V gene encodes CDR1 MNHEY and CDR2 SVGEGT. This CDR3 has 14 amino acids. The clonotype comes from a woman older than 75 with acute or convalescent COVID-19. The rearrangement links TRBV6-2 or TRBV6-3 to TRBJ2-7, with D possibly matching TRBD2 (5 bases). The specimen was peripheral blood. The CDR3 sequence is CASSPRGPRGEQYF. In nucleotides, the CDR3 is TGTGCCAGCAGCCCCCGTGGACCTCGGGGCGAGCAGTACTTC.